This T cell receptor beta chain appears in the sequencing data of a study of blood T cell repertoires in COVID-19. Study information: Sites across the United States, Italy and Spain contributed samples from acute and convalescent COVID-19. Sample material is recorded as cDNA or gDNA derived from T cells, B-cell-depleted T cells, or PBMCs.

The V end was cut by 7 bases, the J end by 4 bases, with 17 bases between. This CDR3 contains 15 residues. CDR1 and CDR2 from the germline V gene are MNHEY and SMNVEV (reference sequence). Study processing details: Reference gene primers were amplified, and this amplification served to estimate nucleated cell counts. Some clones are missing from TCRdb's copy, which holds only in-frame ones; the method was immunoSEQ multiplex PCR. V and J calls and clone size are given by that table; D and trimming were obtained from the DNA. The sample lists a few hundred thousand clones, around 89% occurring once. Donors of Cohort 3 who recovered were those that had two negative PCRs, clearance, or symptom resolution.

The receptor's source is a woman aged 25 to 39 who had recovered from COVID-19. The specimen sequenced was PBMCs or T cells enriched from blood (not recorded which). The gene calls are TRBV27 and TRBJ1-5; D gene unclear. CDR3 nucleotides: TGTGCCAGCATGCTTTTCCAAGCACTAAATCAGCCCCAGCATTTT. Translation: CASMLFQALNQPQHF.